A single sample gave rise to the 10 T cell receptor beta chains below, sequenced in a study of shared clonotypes between healthy human individuals. The table came from immunoSEQ multiplex PCR; TCRdb's copy has only in-frame clones and leaves some out. This table holds around 2,100,000 clones, approximately 94% found once. Naive-designated CD8 cells lacked CD45RO, were positively enriched for CCR7, and omitted terminally differentiated effector memory CD45RA+ cells. Material: naive CD8+ T cells sorted from blood. These receptors all come from a man aged 18 to 29 in good health.

The V call is TRBV5-1, the J call TRBJ2-2, with D possibly matching TRBD1 (6 bases). The CDR3 has 17 amino acids. V was pared by 4 bases and J by 0 bases, with 16 bases between. The germline V gene has CDR1 SGHRS and CDR2 YFSETQ. The CDR3 here is CASSPDLKGANTGELFF. In DNA form, the CDR3 reads TGCGCCAGCAGCCCCGACCTTAAGGGGGCGAACACCGGGGAGCTGTTTTTT.

V is TRBV4-1 and J is TRBJ2-3; TRBD1 agrees at 9 bases. The V and J ends lost 3 bases and 4 bases, in that order; junction bases with no gene match: 5. Looked up from germline, CDR1 is MGHRA and CDR2 is YSYEKL. The CDR3 extends over 15 amino acids. The CDR3 loop reads CASSQRTGDPDTQYF. The CDR3, as DNA: TGCGCCAGCAGCCAGAGGACAGGGGACCCAGATACGCAGTATTTT.

This chain links TRBV28 with TRBJ2-1, with 8 bases that match TRBD2. Germline-derived CDR1 and CDR2 are MDHEN and SYDVKM. The CDR3 is 16 amino acids. Germline trimming cut 5 bases from V and 0 bases from J; bases unmatched to any gene: 6. For the CDR3, the DNA is TGTGCCAGCAGTCCGGGACTAGAGTACTCCTACAATGAGCAGTTCTTC. Protein: CASSPGLEYSYNEQFF.

This clone appeared a single time. V usage is TRBV7-9 and J usage is TRBJ2-2; perhaps TRBD2 as D (6 bases). CDR3 size: 12 residues. Germline CDR1 and CDR2: SEHNR and FQNEAQ (reference sequence). V was shortened by 5 bases and J by 6 bases, with 7 bases between the two germline ends. This CDR3 reads CASSREAGELFF. The CDR3 nucleotides read TGTGCCAGCAGCAGGGAGGCCGGGGAGCTGTTTTTT.

The chain joins TRBV5-5 to TRBJ1-1, with 7 bases aligning to TRBD1. In germline, CDR1 is SGHKS, CDR2 YYEKEE (reference sequence). The CDR3 consists of 13 residues. With 5 bases clipped from V and 3 bases from J, the junction kept 4 bases outside the gene matches. CDR3 protein: CASSYGTDTEAFF. The CDR3 DNA reads TGTGCCAGCAGTTACGGGACAGACACTGAAGCTTTCTTT.

The J gene is TRBJ1-1, the V gene TRBV5-1, with TRBD1 as a possible D gene (5 bases). Germline loops: CDR1 SGHRS, CDR2 YFSETQ. The ends were cut back, 3 bases at V and 4 bases at J, with 16 bases in the middle. CDR3 length: 15 amino acids. For the CDR3, the DNA is TGCGCCAGCAGCTCCTCCAGGGAGGTTGGCACTGAAGCTTTCTTT. This sequence encodes CASSSSREVGTEAFF.

This chain connects TRBV7-6 to TRBJ2-7; no reliable D call. CDR3 length: 13 amino acids. Germline V gene lookup returns CDR1 SGHVS and CDR2 FNYEAQ. V lost 4 bases, J lost 5 bases, and 12 bases lay in between. In DNA form, the CDR3 reads TGTGCCAGCAGCTCGGGTGGTCGGGACGAGCAGTACTTC. Its translation: CASSSGGRDEQYF.

The V gene is TRBV30, the J gene TRBJ1-4, with a tentative D call TRBD1 (5 bases). The length of the CDR3 is 16 residues. Trimming cost V 0 bases and J 7 bases, with 18 bases left between them. From germline, CDR1 is GTSNPN and CDR2 SVGIG (reference sequence). CDR3 in amino acids: CAWSVPGAGPVEKLFF. The CDR3 DNA follows: TGTGCCTGGAGTGTACCTGGGGCAGGGCCGGTTGAAAAACTGTTTTTT.

This chain uses TRBV5-1 with TRBJ1-1; 9 bases fit TRBD1. V was pared by 4 bases and J by 1 base, with 5 bases of the junction left unmatched. The CDR3 is 15 residues long. CDR1 is SGHRS and CDR2 is YFSETQ in the germline V gene. The CDR3 region is CASSPWTGENTEAFF. The DNA for the CDR3 is TGCGCCAGCAGCCCATGGACAGGGGAGAACACTGAAGCTTTCTTT.

Notes on this clone: The same CDR3 also results from other DNA sequences found in this sample. The CDR3 coding sequence is TGCGCCAGCAGCCAAGACGTAGAAGAAAAACTGTTTTTT. Translated: CASSQDVEEKLFF. This chain joins TRBV4-3 and TRBJ1-4; D is uncertain. The germline gives CDR1 LGHNA, CDR2 YSLEER. Trimming left V 0 bases short and J 8 bases short, with 7 bases between. CDR3 length: 13 residues.